This T cell receptor (beta chain) was profiled in a study of T cells after yellow fever vaccination. This clonotype was seen more than once but under ten times. Antigen specificity is unknown. Germline CDR1 and CDR2: LGHDT and YNNKEL (reference sequence). The CDR3 runs to 14 residues. Trimming took 4 bases from V and 7 from J; bases not matched to a gene: 6. Study-level findings and limits: CD4 and CD8 compartments shared a small share of clonotypes. Booster sampling recovered most clones from primary vaccination (about 97% CD4, around 90% CD8).

The TCR cDNA carried a universal primer site and UMIs from 5'RACE template switching. TCRdb itself ran the 5' RACE reads through MiXCR, one entry per CDR3 protein. The profile shows 500,000 to 650,000 distinct CDR3 sequences, roughly a sixth of them singletons. The sequence was collected from a man younger than 35 who received the YFV17D yellow fever vaccine. This chain uses TRBV3-1 with TRBJ2-2, with 7 bases matching TRBD2. The material sequenced was PBMCs, taken 4 to 6 days after the first yellow fever vaccination. CDR3 in amino acids: CASSPRGGRGELFF. In nucleotides, the CDR3 is TGTGCCAGCAGCCCCCGCGGGGGTCGCGGGGAGCTGTTTTTT. Full variable domain (remainder filled in from reference TRBV3-1 and TRBJ2-2): DTAVSQTPKYLVTQMGNDKSIKCEQNLGHDTMYWYKQDSKKFLKIMFSYNNKELIINETVPNRFSPKSPDKAHLNLHINSLELGDSAVYFCASSPRGGRGELFFGEGSRLTVL.